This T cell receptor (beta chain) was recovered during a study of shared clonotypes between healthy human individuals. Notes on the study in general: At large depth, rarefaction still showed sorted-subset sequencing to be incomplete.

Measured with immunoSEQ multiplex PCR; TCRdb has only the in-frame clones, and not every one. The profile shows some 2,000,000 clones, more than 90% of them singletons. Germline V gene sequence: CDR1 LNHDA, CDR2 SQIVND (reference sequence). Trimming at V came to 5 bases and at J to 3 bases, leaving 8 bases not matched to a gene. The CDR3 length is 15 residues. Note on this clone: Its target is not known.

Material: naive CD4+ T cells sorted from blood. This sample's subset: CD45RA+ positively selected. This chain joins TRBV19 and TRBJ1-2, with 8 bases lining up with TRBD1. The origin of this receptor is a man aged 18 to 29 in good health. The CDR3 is CASSFGQGRDYGYTF. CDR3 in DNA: TGTGCCAGTAGTTTCGGACAGGGACGCGACTATGGCTACACCTTC.